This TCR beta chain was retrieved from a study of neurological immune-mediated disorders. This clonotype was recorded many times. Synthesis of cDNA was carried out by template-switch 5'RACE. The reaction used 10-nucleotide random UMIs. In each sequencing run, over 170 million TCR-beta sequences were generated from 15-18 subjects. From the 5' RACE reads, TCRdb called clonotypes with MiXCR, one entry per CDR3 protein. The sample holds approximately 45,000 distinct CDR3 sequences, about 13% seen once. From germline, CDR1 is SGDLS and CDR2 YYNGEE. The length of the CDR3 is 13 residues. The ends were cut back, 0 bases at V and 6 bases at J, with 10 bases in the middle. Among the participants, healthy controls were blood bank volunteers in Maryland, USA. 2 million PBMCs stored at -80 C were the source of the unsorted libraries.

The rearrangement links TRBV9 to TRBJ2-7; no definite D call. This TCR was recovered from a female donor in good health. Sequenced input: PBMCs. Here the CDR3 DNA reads TGTGCCAGCAGCGTAGTAGTGGGGTCCGAGCAGTACTTC. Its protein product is CASSVVVGSEQYF.